The sample holds many counts of the clone carrying this T cell receptor (beta chain). This sample stems from a study of T cells after yellow fever vaccination. TCRdb redid the calling of the 5' RACE reads with MiXCR, one entry per CDR3 protein. Of some 260,000 distinct CDR3 sequences listed, 5.2% are singletons. Germline values: CDR1 SGDLS, CDR2 YYNGEE. The CDR3 consists of 15 residues. The V segment lost 3 bases and the J segment 2 bases; nucleotides outside the gene matches: 5. The chain is built from TRBV9 and TRBJ2-5; 9 nucleotides align to TRBD1. The sequence came from a man in his late teens or twenties who received the YFV17D yellow fever vaccine. Sequenced material: CD4+ T cells sorted from PBMCs, taken on the day of the yellow fever booster vaccination. The CDR3 sequence is CASSEGQGIQETQYF. The CDR3 DNA sequence: TGTGCCAGCAGCGAGGGACAGGGAATACAAGAGACCCAGTACTTC.